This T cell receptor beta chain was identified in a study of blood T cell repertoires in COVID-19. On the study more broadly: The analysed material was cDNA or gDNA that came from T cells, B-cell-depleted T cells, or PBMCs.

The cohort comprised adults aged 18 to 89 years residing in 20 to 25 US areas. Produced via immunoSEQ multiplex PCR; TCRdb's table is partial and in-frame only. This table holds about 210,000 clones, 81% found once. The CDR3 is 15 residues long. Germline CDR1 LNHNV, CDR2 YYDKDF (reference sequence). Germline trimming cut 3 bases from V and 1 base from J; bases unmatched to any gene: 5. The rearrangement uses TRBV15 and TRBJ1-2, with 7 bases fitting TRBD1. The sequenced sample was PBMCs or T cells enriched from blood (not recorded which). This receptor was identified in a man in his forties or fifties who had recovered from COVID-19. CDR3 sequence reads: CATSSGDSLNYGYTF. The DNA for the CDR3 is TGTGCCACCAGCAGTGGGGACAGTCTTAACTATGGCTACACCTTC.